Shown below are 3 T cell receptor beta chains from a single sample sequenced in a study of vaccination and CD4 T cells after COVID-19. What these receptors recognize is not known. Cultured CD4+ T cells had their DNA profiled by the Oncomine TCR Beta short-read assay. TCRdb recomputed calls from the PCR reads with MiXCR, one row per CDR3 protein. The sample carries fewer than 20,000 distinct CDR3 sequences, approximately 42% recorded once. Sample treatment: 10-day PBMC culture with coronavirus spike peptide pools or control peptides (ViraFEST assay). Sequenced here: CD4+ T cells from blood, cultured in vitro, sampled before SARS-CoV-2 vaccination. The receptors were sampled from a human donor who received a COVID-19 vaccine.

The table lists this clonotype with a few counts. The chain employs TRBV6-1 and TRBJ1-2; maybe TRBD1 (6 bases). The germline CDR1 and CDR2 sequences are MNHNS and SASEGT. The CDR3 loop spans 18 amino acids. V was cut by 5 bases and J by 4 bases, with 26 bases left in between. The CDR3: CASSRVGGTGYRIYGYTF. The CDR3 DNA sequence: TGTGCCAGCAGTCGAGTAGGGGGTACAGGGTATAGAATCTATGGCTACACCTTC.

The table lists this clonotype with a few counts. The chain links TRBV6-1 to TRBJ2-3; 7 bases align to TRBD2. The germline V gene has CDR1 MNHNS and CDR2 SASEGT. V gave up 2 bases and J gave up 0 bases; unmatched junction bases: 8. This CDR3 spans 17 amino acids. The CDR3 region has the DNA TGTGCCAGCAGTGAACGGGGAGGGGCCCCTAGCACAGATACGCAGTATTTT. It codes for CASSERGGAPSTDTQYF.

The chain has TRBV5-1 and TRBJ2-2; D possibly corresponds to TRBD2 (7 bases). The V gene lost 4 bases and the J gene lost 1 base, with 14 bases spanning the gap. CDR3 size: 16 residues. CDR1 and CDR2 from the germline V gene are SGHRS and YFSETQ. The CDR3, as DNA: TGCGCCAGCAGCCTGTGGGGGGGCGAGAACACCGGGGAGCTGTTTTTT. Residues: CASSLWGGENTGELFF.